The text below deals with one T cell receptor beta chain. Original methodology: Cell counts per sample came from amplifying reference gene primers. The data were produced by immunoSEQ multiplex PCR, yet TCRdb's version contains in-frame clones alone and is incomplete. The DNA was the basis for D and trimming; V, J and clone size are from that table. The sample contains some 27,000 clones, 80% to 90% of which appear only once. This entry belongs to a study of blood T cell repertoires in COVID-19. For the study at large: Samples came from the United States, Italy and Spain, spanning acute and convalescent COVID-19. Sources were T cells, B-cell-depleted T cells, or PBMCs; the material itself was cDNA or gDNA.

Sequencing input: peripheral blood. This receptor was obtained from a human donor in a cohort sampled during active COVID-19. The donor label of this sample is uncertain.

The CDR3 bases are TGTGCTAGTGGTTTGCTCACAGGGCGCACTGAAGCTTTCTTT. Amino acid sequence: CASGLLTGRTEAFF. This chain connects TRBV12-5 to TRBJ1-1, with D possibly being TRBD1 (6 bases). V was pared by 2 bases and J by 4 bases, with 11 bases between. The CDR3 runs 14 residues. Germline assignment: CDR1 LGHNT and CDR2 FRNRAP. Complete variable domain (other parts from reference TRBV12-5 and TRBJ1-1): DARVTQTPRHKVTEMGQEVTMRCQPILGHNTVFWYRQTMMQGLELLAYFRNRAPLDDSGMPKDRFSAEMPDATLATLKIQPSEPRDSAVYFCASGLLTGRTEAFFGQGTRLTVV.